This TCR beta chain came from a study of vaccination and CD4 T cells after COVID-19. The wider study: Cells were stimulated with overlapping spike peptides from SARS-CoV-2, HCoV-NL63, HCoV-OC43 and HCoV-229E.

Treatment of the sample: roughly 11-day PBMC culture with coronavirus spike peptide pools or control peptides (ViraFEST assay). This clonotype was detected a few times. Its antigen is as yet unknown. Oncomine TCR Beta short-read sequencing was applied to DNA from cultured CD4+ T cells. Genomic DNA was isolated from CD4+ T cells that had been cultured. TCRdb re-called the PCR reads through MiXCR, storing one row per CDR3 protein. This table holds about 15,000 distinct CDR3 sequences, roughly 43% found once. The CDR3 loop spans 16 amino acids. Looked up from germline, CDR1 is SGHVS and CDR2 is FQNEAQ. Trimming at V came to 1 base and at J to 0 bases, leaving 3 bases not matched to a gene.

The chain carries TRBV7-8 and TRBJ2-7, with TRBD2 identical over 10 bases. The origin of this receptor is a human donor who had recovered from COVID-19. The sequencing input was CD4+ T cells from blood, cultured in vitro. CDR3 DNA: TGTGCCAGCAGCTTAGTTCTAGCGGGAGCCTCCTACGAGCAGTACTTC. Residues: CASSLVLAGASYEQYF.